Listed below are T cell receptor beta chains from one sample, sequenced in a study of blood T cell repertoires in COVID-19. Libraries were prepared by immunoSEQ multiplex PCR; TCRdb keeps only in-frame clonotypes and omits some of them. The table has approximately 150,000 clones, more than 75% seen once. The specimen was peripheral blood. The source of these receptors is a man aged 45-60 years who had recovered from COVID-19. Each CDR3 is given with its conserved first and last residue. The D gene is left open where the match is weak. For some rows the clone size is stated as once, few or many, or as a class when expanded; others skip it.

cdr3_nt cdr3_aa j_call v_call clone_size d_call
TGTGCCAGCTCACCATCCGGGACTAGCGGGAATGAGCAGTTCTTC CASSPSGTSGNEQFF TRBJ2-1 TRBV18 . TRBD2
TGCGCCAGCACCTCCGGGTCGACTAGCGGGAGTGGCCCAGATACGCAGTATTTT CASTSGSTSGSGPDTQYF TRBJ2-3 TRBV5-1 . TRBD2
TGTGCCAGCAGCTTAGAAGGGGTCTCTGGGGCCAACGTCCTGACTTTC CASSLEGVSGANVLTF TRBJ2-6 TRBV7-2 . .
TGTGCCAGTAGTACCGGGACAGGGGGCGCGGAGACCCAGTACTTC CASSTGTGGAETQYF TRBJ2-5 TRBV19 . TRBD1
TGTGCCAGCAGTTACAGGACTAGCATCGATGAGCAGTTCTTC CASSYRTSIDEQFF TRBJ2-1 TRBV6-5 . TRBD2
TGCGCCAGCAGCTTGGAGGCCAGGGTTTTGGCGGAGCAGTACTTC CASSLEARVLAEQYF TRBJ2-7 TRBV5-1 . .
TGTGCCAGCAGCTTAGGCCCCGGAGATACGCAGTATTTT CASSLGPGDTQYF TRBJ2-3 TRBV7-2 . .
TGTGCCAGCAGCTTAGGAGGGCTTGAAGCTTTCTTT CASSLGGLEAFF TRBJ1-1 TRBV11-2 . .
TGTGCCAGCAGTTACACCGGGACTGCTTACAATGAGCAGTTCTTC CASSYTGTAYNEQFF TRBJ2-1 TRBV6-5 . .
TGTGCCAGCAGCCTAACAAACAGGGGTAACACTGAAGCTTTCTTT CASSLTNRGNTEAFF TRBJ1-1 TRBV6-5 . TRBD1
TGTGCCAGCAGCTTAGCCTCCGTCACGGGGACTACAATCTACAATGAGCAGTTCTTC CASSLASVTGTTIYNEQFF TRBJ2-1 TRBV7-9 once TRBD2
TGTGCCAGCAGCTTAGACGGGGGGGGGCAGCCCCAGCATTTT CASSLDGGGQPQHF TRBJ1-5 TRBV7-2 . .
TGTGCCAGCAGCCGTAGCCGACAGGGCGGCGAAAAACTGTTTTTT CASSRSRQGGEKLFF TRBJ1-4 TRBV9 . TRBD1
TGTGCCAGCAGGAAACCGTACGGAGGCAATGAGCAGTTCTTC CASRKPYGGNEQFF TRBJ2-1 TRBV6-5 . .
TGTGCCAGCAGCCCCCGGGGGGGGAGCACCGGGGAGCTGTTTTTT CASSPRGGSTGELFF TRBJ2-2 TRBV28 . TRBD2
TGTGCCACCAGCAGAGATAGGGACAGTTCCTACGAGCAGTACTTC CATSRDRDSSYEQYF TRBJ2-7 TRBV15 . TRBD1
TGTGCCAGCAGCTTGTCACAGGTCCGCACAGATACGCAGTATTTT CASSLSQVRTDTQYF TRBJ2-3 TRBV5-5 . .
TGTGCCAGCAGCCCTAGAGCGGGGGAGGTTCAAGAGACCCAGTACTTC CASSPRAGEVQETQYF TRBJ2-5 TRBV9 . TRBD2
TGTGCCAGCAGCCCGAGTGGACAGTATGCCTATGGCTACACCTTC CASSPSGQYAYGYTF TRBJ1-2 TRBV3-1/TRBV3-2 . .
TGTGCCAGCAGTTTCCACAGGAGCAATCAGCCCCAGCATTTT CASSFHRSNQPQHF TRBJ1-5 TRBV28 . .
TGCAGCGTAGGAAGACAGGGAGACATCTATGGCTACACCTTC CSVGRQGDIYGYTF TRBJ1-2 TRBV29-1 . TRBD1
TGTGCCAGCAGCAAAGAGAGGACAGCTAGCAATCAGCCCCAGCATTTT CASSKERTASNQPQHF TRBJ1-5 TRBV21-1 . .
TGTGCCAGCAGGATGCCCGGGACAGGGGCCCACGAGCAGTACTTC CASRMPGTGAHEQYF TRBJ2-7 TRBV6-5 . TRBD1
TGTGCCAGCAGCCCGACCCGGGTCGACTCCTACGAGCAGTACTTC CASSPTRVDSYEQYF TRBJ2-7 TRBV7-2 . .
TGTGCCAGCAGCTTACATTTACAGGGGAGTTTTAATCAGCCCCAGCATTTT CASSLHLQGSFNQPQHF TRBJ1-5 TRBV7-2 once TRBD1
TGTGCCAGCAGCTTAGGACCAGGCTTCGGACTAGCGGGAGAGCAGTACTTC CASSLGPGFGLAGEQYF TRBJ2-7 TRBV11-2 few TRBD2
TGTGCTAGTGGTTTGGTAGGCGGGTACGAGCAGTACTTC CASGLVGGYEQYF TRBJ2-7 TRBV12-5 . .
TGTGCCAGCAGCTTAATAGGGGAGGTAGGTCATGCAGATACGCAGTATTTT CASSLIGEVGHADTQYF TRBJ2-3 TRBV7-3 . .
TGTGCCACCAGTGATTTTAGCGGACTCAATGGCTACACCTTC CATSDFSGLNGYTF TRBJ1-2 TRBV24-1 few .
TGTGCCAGCACCGACACAGGAACCCCTGAAGCTTTCTTT CASTDTGTPEAFF TRBJ1-1 TRBV6-6 . .
TGTGCCAGCAGCCAGGGGACAGGCTCCTACGAGCAGTACTTC CASSQGTGSYEQYF TRBJ2-7 TRBV7-9 . TRBD1
TGTGCCAGCAGTTTATTTTCTTGGACTAGCCAAGAGACCCAGTACTTC CASSLFSWTSQETQYF TRBJ2-5 TRBV27 . TRBD2